These 14 T cell receptor beta chains came from one sample sequenced in a study of shared clonotypes between healthy human individuals. Repertoires were generated with immunoSEQ multiplex PCR, while TCRdb's copy carries only in-frame clones and drops some. The sample holds 730,000 or so clones, 72% seen once. The sequencing sample was made of memory CD4+ T cells sorted from blood. The subset denotes: CD45RA-negative fraction. These receptors were obtained from a woman younger than 45 in good health.

The genes are TRBV7-4 and TRBJ2-5; no clear D. From germline, CDR1 is SGHVT and CDR2 SQSDAQ. The CDR3 runs 13 residues. V lost 1 base and J 7 bases, leaving 10 bases between the germline ends. The CDR3 nucleotides are TGTGCCAGCAGCTTAGGTCGGTGGGGGACCCAGTACTTC. Translation: CASSLGRWGTQYF. Together with reference TRBV7-4 and TRBJ2-5, the CDR3 gives the full variable domain: GAGVSQSPRYKVAKRGRDVALRCDSISGHVTLYWYRQTLGQGSEVLTYSQSDAQRDKSGRPSGRFSAERPERSVSTLKIQRTEQGDSAVYLCASSLGRWGTQYFGPGTRLLVL.

CDR3 nucleotide sequence: TGTGCCAGCAGCATGCCGGGGTCTGGCTACACCTTC. Protein product: CASSMPGSGYTF. The chain carries TRBV2 and TRBJ1-2; no clear D. The germline V gene encodes CDR1 SNHLY and CDR2 FYNNEI. The CDR3 runs 12 residues. V gave up 6 bases and J gave up 7 bases, with 12 bases separating them.

The rearrangement joins TRBV6-6 to TRBJ1-2; tentative D call: TRBD1 (6 bases). The V end lost 7 bases, the J end lost 6 bases, and 21 bases lay between the germline ends. The CDR3 covers 15 residues. CDR1 is MNHNY and CDR2 is SVGAGI in the germline V gene (reference sequence). This CDR3 is CASNTQGYQTNGYTF. The DNA of the CDR3 is TGTGCCAGCAATACCCAGGGGTACCAAACCAATGGCTACACCTTC.

This chain connects TRBV4-1 to TRBJ2-7, with D perhaps assigned TRBD1 or TRBD2 (6 bases each). Germline V gene sequence: CDR1 MGHRA, CDR2 YSYEKL. This CDR3 spans 21 amino acids. V was trimmed by 0 bases and J by 4 bases, leaving 31 bases between them. CDR3: CASSQDVGGGFRGGGKYEQYF. CDR3 bases: TGCGCCAGCAGCCAAGATGTTGGTGGAGGTTTCAGGGGCGGCGGGAAATACGAGCAGTACTTC.

The chain carries TRBV2 and TRBJ2-5; 8 positions agree with TRBD1. CDR3 length: 14 amino acids. V shed 6 bases and J 3 bases; nucleotides not matched to a gene: 6. In germline, CDR1 is SNHLY, CDR2 FYNNEI. In DNA, the CDR3 is TGTGCCAGCAGAACCGGGACAGGAAAAGAGACCCAGTACTTC. Residues: CASRTGTGKETQYF. The full variable domain, with the rest looked up from reference TRBV2 and TRBJ2-5, is EPEVTQTPSHQVTQMGQEVILRCVPISNHLYFYWYRQILGQKVEFLVSFYNNEISEKSEIFDDQFSVERPDGSNFTLKIRSTKLEDSAMYFCASRTGTGKETQYFGPGTRLLVL.

The chain links TRBV7-2 to TRBJ1-1; D ambiguous. CDR1 and CDR2 from the germline V gene are SGHTA and FQGNSA. CDR3 size: 15 residues. V lost 5 bases and J lost 8, with 21 bases in between. Written as DNA, the CDR3 is TGTGCCAGCAGCCCAGCCCCGACCCGGGGATCCGAAGCTTTCTTT. Translated, it gives CASSPAPTRGSEAFF.

The CDR3 DNA follows: TGTGCCAGCAGTCCCGGGGACAGGAGCTCCTACGAGCAGTACTTC. Its protein is CASSPGDRSSYEQYF. This sequence joins TRBV28 and TRBJ2-7, with 8 positions matching TRBD1. The ends lost 5 bases at V and 0 bases at J; junction bases unmatched: 6. Looked up from germline, CDR1 is MDHEN and CDR2 is SYDVKM. The CDR3 sequence is 15 residues long.

The V call is TRBV29-1, the J call TRBJ1-5; unclear D gene. Trimming shortened V by 1 base and J by 2 bases, and 6 bases separated the two germline ends. Germline V gene sequence: CDR1 SQVTM, CDR2 ANQGSEA. The CDR3 contains 13 residues. The CDR3 reads CSVEGAGNQPQHF. CDR3 DNA sequence: TGCAGCGTTGAAGGGGCTGGCAATCAGCCCCAGCATTTT.

This clone was detected only a few times. V and J are TRBV6-5 and TRBJ1-1; D ambiguous. Trimming took off 4 bases at V and 2 bases at J, with 14 bases between the two ends. Per germline, CDR1 MNHEY and CDR2 SVGAGI. The CDR3 is 15 amino acids. The CDR3 DNA reads as TGTGCCAGCAGTTCAAGAATTCGTGGAAACACTGAAGCTTTCTTT. The encoded protein is CASSSRIRGNTEAFF.

This clone was counted many times. The chain employs TRBV28 and TRBJ1-4; D remains unclear. This CDR3 comprises 15 residues. V was shortened by 0 bases and J by 5 bases, with 10 bases between the two germline ends. In germline, CDR1 is MDHEN, CDR2 SYDVKM. The CDR3 loop reads CASSLWAGSNEKLFF. CDR3 nucleotide sequence: TGTGCCAGCAGTTTATGGGCTGGGAGCAATGAAAAACTGTTTTTT.

The sample holds one count of this clone. The chain couples TRBV5-1 to TRBJ2-7, with 9 bases aligning to TRBD2. V gave up 0 bases and J gave up 5 bases; unmatched junction bases: 6. The CDR3 extends over 15 amino acids. Germline assignment: CDR1 SGHRS and CDR2 YFSETQ. In DNA form, the CDR3 reads TGCGCCAGCAGCTTGGTGGTAGCGGGAGTCGACGAGCAGTACTTC. Amino acid sequence: CASSLVVAGVDEQYF.

The V call is TRBV28, the J call TRBJ2-1, with D unclear. V lost 6 bases to trimming and J lost 13 bases, with 13 bases between them. The length of the CDR3 is 11 residues. Germline V gene data show CDR1 as MDHEN and CDR2 as SYDVKM. The chain's CDR3 is CASSYAFSQFF. The CDR3 bases are TGTGCCAGCAGCTACGCATTCTCTCAGTTCTTC.

J is TRBJ2-1 and V is TRBV7-2; the D call may be TRBD1 or TRBD2 (5 bases each). Looked up from germline, CDR1 is SGHTA and CDR2 is FQGNSA. V was shortened by 8 bases and J by 7 bases, with 15 bases between the two germline ends. The CDR3 is 13 amino acids. CDR3 amino acids: CASGLRDRNEQFF. CDR3 DNA sequence: TGTGCCAGCGGCCTTCGGGACCGAAATGAGCAGTTCTTC.

The count of this clone is one. The chain combines TRBV11-2 with TRBJ2-3; D may correspond to TRBD1 or TRBD2 (5 bases each). Trimming shortened V by 7 bases and J by 3 bases, and 14 bases separated the two germline ends. This CDR3 is built from 14 residues. Germline lookup yields CDR1 SGHAT and CDR2 FQNNGV. Here the CDR3 DNA reads TGTGCCAGCACCTCCGGTTGGGGGACAGATACGCAGTATTTT. As protein: CASTSGWGTDTQYF.